This record looks at one TCR beta chain sequence and its context. Germline V CDR1 and CDR2: MNHEY, SVGAGI. The CDR3 is 14 amino acids. V was cut by 10 bases and J by 6 bases, with 22 bases left in between. This record comes from a study of cytomegalovirus exposure and HLA in healthy donors. Both 60 Vbeta primers and 13 Jbeta primers went into the PCR. Generated by immunoSEQ multiplex PCR, the TCRdb table keeps only in-frame clones and is missing some. This table has 150,000 or so clones, about 80% appearing once. The receptor comes from a man aged 30 to 39 in good health and CMV-seropositive. The material sequenced was PBMCs. The chain carries TRBV6-5 and TRBJ2-7; no firm D call. CDR3 amino acids: CATSRGATGGEQYF. The CDR3 DNA sequence: TGTGCCACTTCCCGAGGCGCAACCGGCGGCGAGCAGTACTTC.